What follows describes a single T cell receptor beta chain. What it binds is unknown. This specimen comes from a study of cytomegalovirus exposure and HLA in healthy donors. Study-wide context: Previous work identified 120 million or so unique TCR beta sequences from about 200 million T cells. Study-wide findings and caveats: Prior analysis indicated that the majority of TCR beta V segments exhibited productivity approximately 87% or approximately 30% of the time.

The study ran its PCR with 60 Vbeta and 13 Jbeta primers. Profiling relied on immunoSEQ multiplex PCR, and the TCRdb table lists in-frame clones only, not all of them. The sample lists some 110,000 clones, roughly 74% occurring once. This CDR3 comprises 16 residues. V lost 0 bases and J 4 bases, leaving 13 bases between the germline ends. CDR1 and CDR2 from the germline V gene are SGDLS and YYNGEE. The sequence came from a woman in her forties or fifties in good health and CMV-seropositive. This chain uses TRBV9 with TRBJ2-2, with D possibly TRBD2 on 7 matching bases. The source material was PBMCs. The CDR3 region has the DNA TGTGCCAGCAGCGTAGTGGGGGGGCGTAGCACCGGGGAGCTGTTTTTT. Its protein product is CASSVVGGRSTGELFF. Using reference TRBV9 and TRBJ2-2 for the parts outside the CDR3, the full variable domain is DSGVTQTPKHLITATGQRVTLRCSPRSGDLSVYWYQQSLDQGLQFLIQYYNGEERAKGNILERFSAQQFPDLHSELNLSSLELGDSALYFCASSVVGGRSTGELFFGEGSRLTVL.